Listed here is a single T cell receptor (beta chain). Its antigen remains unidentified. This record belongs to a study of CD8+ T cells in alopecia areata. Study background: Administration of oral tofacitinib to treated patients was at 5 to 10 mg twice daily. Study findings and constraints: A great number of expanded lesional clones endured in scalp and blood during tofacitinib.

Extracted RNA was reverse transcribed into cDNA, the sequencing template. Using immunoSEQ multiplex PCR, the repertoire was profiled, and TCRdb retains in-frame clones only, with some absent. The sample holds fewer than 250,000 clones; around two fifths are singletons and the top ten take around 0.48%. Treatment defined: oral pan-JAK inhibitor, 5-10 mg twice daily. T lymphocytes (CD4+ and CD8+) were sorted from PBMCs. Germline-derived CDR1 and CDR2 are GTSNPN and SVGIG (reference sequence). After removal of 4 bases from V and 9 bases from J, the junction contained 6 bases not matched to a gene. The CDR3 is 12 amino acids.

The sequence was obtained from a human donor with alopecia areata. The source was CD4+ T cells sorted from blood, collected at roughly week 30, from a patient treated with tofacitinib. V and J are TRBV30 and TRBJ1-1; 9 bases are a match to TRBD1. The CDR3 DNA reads TGTGCCTGGATGGGGACAGGGAAAAAAGCTTTCTTT. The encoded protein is CAWMGTGKKAFF.